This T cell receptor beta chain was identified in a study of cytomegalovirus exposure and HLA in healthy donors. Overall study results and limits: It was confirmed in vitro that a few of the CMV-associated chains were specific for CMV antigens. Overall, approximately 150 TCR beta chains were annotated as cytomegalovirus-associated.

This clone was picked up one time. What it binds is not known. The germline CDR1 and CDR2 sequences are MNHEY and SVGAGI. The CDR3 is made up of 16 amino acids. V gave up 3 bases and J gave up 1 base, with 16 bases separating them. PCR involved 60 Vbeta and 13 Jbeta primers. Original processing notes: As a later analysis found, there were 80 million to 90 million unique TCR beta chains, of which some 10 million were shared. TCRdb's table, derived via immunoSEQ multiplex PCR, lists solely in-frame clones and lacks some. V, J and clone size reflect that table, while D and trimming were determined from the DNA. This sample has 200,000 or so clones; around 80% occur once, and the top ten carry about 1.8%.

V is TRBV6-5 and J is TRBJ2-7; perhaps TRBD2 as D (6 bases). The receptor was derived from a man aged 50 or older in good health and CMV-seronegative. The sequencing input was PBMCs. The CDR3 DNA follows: TGTGCCAGCAGTTATAGGCGGGAACTGGTTTCCTACGAGCAGTACTTC. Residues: CASSYRRELVSYEQYF.